This note documents a single TCR beta chain sequence. A much larger clone sits a single nucleotide away, making a read error possible. The final CDR3 position lacks the conserved phenylalanine or tryptophan, pointing to a likely read error. This sample was taken from a study of T cells in Graves' hyperthyroidism and ophthalmopathy. In the study overall: Peripheral blood was secured at the point of initial diagnosis, before any treatment.

CDR3 length: 14 residues. The germline V gene encodes CDR1 LNHNV and CDR2 YYDKDF (reference sequence). Trimming left V 3 bases short and J 4 bases short, with 10 bases between. Orbital computed tomography, thyroid ultrasound, serum thyroxine and TRAb, and clinical symptoms together informed the diagnoses. The PBMCs studied were ones that came from about 10 ml fresh peripheral blood. Using RNA transcripts as the source, TCR beta CDR3 regions were amplified. HTBI primers were used for first-round RT-PCR of the TCR CDR3. Each CDR3 protein is one row after TCRdb ran MiXCR on the multiplex PCR reads. The sample shows around 690,000 distinct CDR3 sequences, more than 20% of them seen only once.

The sample consisted of blood. The sequence was obtained from a man aged 25 to 40 with Graves' ophthalmopathy. V and J are TRBV15 and TRBJ2-1; D is possibly TRBD1 (6 bases). The CDR3 sequence is CATSSITGYNEQFS. The CDR3 region has the DNA TGTGCCACCAGCAGTATCACAGGGTACAATGAGCAGTTCTCC.